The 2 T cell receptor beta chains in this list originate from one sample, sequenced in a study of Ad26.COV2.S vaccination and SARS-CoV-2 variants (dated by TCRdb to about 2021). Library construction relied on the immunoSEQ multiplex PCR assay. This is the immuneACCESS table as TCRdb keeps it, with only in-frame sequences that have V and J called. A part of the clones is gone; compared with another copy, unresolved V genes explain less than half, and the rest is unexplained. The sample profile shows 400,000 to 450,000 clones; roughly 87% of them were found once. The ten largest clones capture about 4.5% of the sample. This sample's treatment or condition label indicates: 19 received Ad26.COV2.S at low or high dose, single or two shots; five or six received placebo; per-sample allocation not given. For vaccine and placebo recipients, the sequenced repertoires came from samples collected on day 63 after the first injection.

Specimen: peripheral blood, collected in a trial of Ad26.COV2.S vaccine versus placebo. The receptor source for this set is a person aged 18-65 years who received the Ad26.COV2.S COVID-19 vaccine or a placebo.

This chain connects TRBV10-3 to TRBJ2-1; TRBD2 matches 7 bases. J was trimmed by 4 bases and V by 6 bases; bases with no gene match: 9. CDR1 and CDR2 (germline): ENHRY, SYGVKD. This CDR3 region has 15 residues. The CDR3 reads CAISLREAPYNEQFF. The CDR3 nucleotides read TGTGCCATCAGCCTCCGGGAGGCCCCTTACAATGAGCAGTTCTTC.

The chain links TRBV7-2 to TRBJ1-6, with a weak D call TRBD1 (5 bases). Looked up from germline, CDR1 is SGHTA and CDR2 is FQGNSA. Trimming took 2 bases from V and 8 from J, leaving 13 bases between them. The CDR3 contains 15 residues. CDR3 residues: CASSLQGQSYSPLHF. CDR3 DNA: TGTGCCAGCAGCTTACAGGGTCAGAGTTATTCACCCCTCCACTTT.